The 27 T cell receptor beta chains reported below all come from one sample, sequenced in a study of blood T cells in healthy people across ages. For the second PCR, which ran for 7 to 11 cycles, a sample-barcoded 5' primer and a J-beta primer mix were used. TCRdb reprocessed the 5' RACE reads with MiXCR, giving one entry per CDR3 protein. The table has some 640,000 distinct CDR3 sequences, about 30% seen once; the top ten hold approximately 15%. What was sequenced was blood. The receptor set was obtained from a woman aged 80 or over in good health.

This clonotype was recorded many times. This chain uses TRBV10-3 with TRBJ1-2; D possibly corresponds to TRBD1 (6 bases). Trimming left V 8 bases short and J 4 bases short, with 14 bases between. CDR3 length: 13 amino acids. Germline V gene sequence: CDR1 ENHRY, CDR2 SYGVKD. The chain's CDR3 is CAIGGRQSYGYTF. CDR3 bases: TGTGCCATCGGGGGCCGGCAGAGCTATGGCTACACCTTC.

This chain links TRBV29-1 with TRBJ2-7, with TRBD2 matching 9 bases. The closer fit of TRBJ2-5 to the DNA end suggests the J call may be wrong. CDR3 length equals 13 residues. Germline CDR1 is SQVTM and CDR2 is ANQGSEA. The CDR3, as DNA: TGCAGCGTGGCGACTAGCGGCGCAGAGACCCAGTACTTC. The encoded protein is CSVATSGAETQYF.

This clonotype was seen at least ten times. V gene TRBV29-1 combines with J gene TRBJ2-5; TRBD1 matches at 8 bases. Germline V lookup: CDR1 SQVTM, CDR2 ANQGSEA. The CDR3 covers 11 residues. V shed 4 bases and J 5 bases; nucleotides not matched to a gene: 0. The CDR3 protein is CSVGTGETQYF. CDR3 sequence (DNA): TGCAGCGTTGGGACAGGGGAGACCCAGTACTTC.

The chain has TRBV6-5 and TRBJ2-5; D perhaps matches TRBD2 (5 bases). This CDR3 is 14 amino acids long. Germline V CDR1 and CDR2: MNHEY, SVGAGI. The V and J ends lost 4 bases and 4 bases respectively, with 13 bases between them. The CDR3 reads CASSLRGPAETQYF. For the CDR3, the DNA is TGTGCCAGCAGTTTAAGAGGGCCCGCAGAGACCCAGTACTTC.

The rearrangement uses TRBV6-1 and TRBJ1-1; D is unclear. Germline CDR1 and CDR2: MNHNS and SASEGT. Trimming left V 4 bases short and J 4 bases short, with 19 bases between. CDR3 size: 16 residues. The CDR3 region is CASSVQGLSGVTEAFF. The DNA for the CDR3 is TGTGCCAGCAGTGTTCAAGGGCTGTCCGGTGTCACTGAAGCTTTCTTT.

This sequence joins TRBV7-3 and TRBJ2-5; tentatively, D is TRBD1 (5 bases). The CDR3 sequence is 15 residues long. Looked up from germline, CDR1 is SGHTA and CDR2 is FQGTGA. V was pared by 0 bases and J by 5 bases, with 13 bases between. The CDR3 loop is CASSLTAQGRETQYF. The CDR3, as DNA: TGTGCCAGCAGCTTAACTGCGCAGGGCAGGGAGACCCAGTACTTC.

Note on this clonotype: This could be a read error, since a much larger clone is one nucleotide away. The genes are TRBV21-1 and TRBJ2-4; TRBD1 was called by the table and not checked on the DNA. The J call may be faulty, since TRBJ2-7 better matches the DNA end. TRBV21-1 is a documented pseudogene. The CDR3 has 15 residues. The CDR3 sequence: CANSKAPNYPYEQYF. CDR3 sequence (DNA): TGTGCCAACAGCAAAGCACCGAATTACCCCTACGAGCAGTACTTC.

At least ten counts were recorded for this clonotype. The rearrangement links TRBV29-1 to TRBJ2-3; 7 nucleotides agree with TRBD2. CDR1 is SQVTM and CDR2 is ANQGSEA in the germline V gene. The J segment lost 1 base and the V segment lost 7 bases, leaving 5 bases of the junction unmatched. The CDR3 runs 13 residues. The CDR3 here is CSASGDGTDTQYF. CDR3 sequence (DNA): TGCAGCGCAAGCGGGGACGGCACAGATACGCAGTATTTT.

This clonotype was counted ten times or more. A much larger clone sits a single nucleotide away, making a read error possible. V usage is TRBV5-6 and J usage is TRBJ2-5; the D call may be TRBD1 or TRBD2 (6 bases each). V lost 2 bases and J 11 bases, leaving 16 bases between the germline ends. Germline V gene sequence: CDR1 SGHDT, CDR2 YYEEEE. The CDR3 has 13 residues. This CDR3 reads CASSLGGMDEQYF. Here the CDR3 DNA reads TGTGCCAGCAGCTTAGGGGGGATGGATGAGCAGTACTTC.

The chain carries TRBV2 and TRBJ1-1, with no clear D. Germline V CDR1 and CDR2: SNHLY, FYNNEI. The ends were cut back, 7 bases at V and 1 base at J, with 10 bases in the middle. This CDR3 is 13 amino acids long. The CDR3 DNA reads TGTGCCAGCACTCGCTCTGGGAACACTGAAGCTTTCTTT. Protein product: CASTRSGNTEAFF.

This clonotype was recorded at least ten times. The rearrangement uses TRBV7-2 and TRBJ2-5; D remains unclear. The CDR3 covers 11 residues. Germline V gene data show CDR1 as SGHTA and CDR2 as FQGNSA. V lost 8 bases and J lost 5, with 9 bases in between. Here the CDR3 DNA reads TGTGCCAGCGGCTCAAGGGAGACCCAGTACTTC. This codes for CASGSRETQYF.

This clonotype was counted at least ten times. The chain carries TRBV5-1 and TRBJ1-1; D is perhaps TRBD1 (6 bases). Germline loops: CDR1 SGHRS, CDR2 YFSETQ. V lost 0 bases to trimming and J lost 6 bases, with 12 bases between them. The CDR3 extends over 14 amino acids. DNA of the CDR3: TGCGCCAGCAGCTTGGCTGCCAGGGGATCTGAAGCTTTCTTT. Protein sequence: CASSLAARGSEAFF.

This CDR3 is CASRTTQAKHIQYF. The CDR3, as DNA: TGTGCCAGCAGAACGACGCAGGCAAAACACATTCAGTACTTC. This chain links TRBV6-2 or TRBV6-3 with TRBJ2-5; D not certain. The J call may not be correct, given that the DNA end is closer to TRBJ2-4. Germline V lookup: CDR1 MNHEY, CDR2 SVGEGT. This CDR3 is built from 14 residues.

This clonotype was counted at least ten times. The chain is built from TRBV7-6 and TRBJ1-6; D perhaps matches TRBD1 (6 bases). Germline V CDR1 and CDR2: SGHVS, FNYEAQ. V dropped 6 bases and J dropped 4 bases, with 10 bases sitting between them. The CDR3 sequence is 14 residues long. The CDR3 bases are TGTGCCAGCAGGTCGACAGGTTATAATTCACCCCTCCACTTT. Translation: CASRSTGYNSPLHF.

This clonotype was seen ten or more times. The rearrangement uses TRBV7-2 and TRBJ2-3; 11 bases agree with TRBD2. The CDR3 totals 14 residues. The germline gives CDR1 SGHTA, CDR2 FQGNSA. Unmatched junction bases numbered 3, after V lost 5 bases and J lost 5 bases. DNA of the CDR3: TGTGCCAGCAGCCAGGGACTAGCGGTAGATACGCAGTATTTT. This codes for CASSQGLAVDTQYF.

This rearrangement joins TRBV12-5 to TRBJ1-1; D possibly corresponds to TRBD1 (6 bases). The V gene lost 8 bases and the J gene lost 5 bases, with 33 bases spanning the gap. Germline CDR1 LGHNT, CDR2 FRNRAP. The CDR3 totals 19 residues. CDR3 in DNA: TGTGCTAGTCGTTCGCTTCTTCCGGGACACAGTAACCGCAGAACTGAAGCTTTCTTT. It specifies CASRSLLPGHSNRRTEAFF.

This chain links TRBV4-3 with TRBJ1-1; possibly TRBD1 for D (6 bases). CDR1 and CDR2 from the germline V gene are LGHNA and YSLEER. The CDR3 has 15 amino acids. Trimming cost V 3 bases and J 1 base, with 12 bases left between them. The chain's CDR3 is CASSQGGARNTEAFF. The CDR3 bases are TGCGCCAGCAGCCAGGGGGGCGCGAGGAACACTGAAGCTTTCTTT.

This sequence joins TRBV30 and TRBJ1-3; no firm D call. Trimming removed 1 base at V and 5 bases at J, with 6 bases between. This CDR3 is built from 12 residues. CDR1 is GTSNPN, CDR2 SVGIG, per germline (reference sequence). In DNA, the CDR3 is TGTGCCTGGAGTGGTGGGCGAAACACCATATATTTT. Translating it yields CAWSGGRNTIYF.

This clonotype has a count of ten or more. This chain uses TRBV11-1 with TRBJ1-1; D is ambiguous. The CDR3 spans 13 residues. Germline V gives CDR1 SGHAT, CDR2 FQDESV (reference sequence). V was trimmed by 1 base and J by 3 bases, leaving 6 bases between them. The CDR3 nucleotides are TGTGCCAGCAGCTTAGAACGGGACACTGAAGCTTTCTTT. It encodes CASSLERDTEAFF.

Ten or more counts support this clonotype. The V and J genes are TRBV5-1 and TRBJ1-6; 7 nucleotides align to TRBD1. The CDR3 totals 13 residues. The V gene end was trimmed by 0 bases and the J gene end by 12 bases; junction bases not matched to a gene: 3. Germline V gene lookup returns CDR1 SGHRS and CDR2 YFSETQ. The CDR3 is CASSLDQGVPLHF. The CDR3 coding sequence is TGCGCCAGCAGCTTGGACCAGGGGGTACCCCTCCACTTT.

This clonotype was counted a few times. One base away lies a much larger clone, so this may be a sequencing read error. The rearrangement links TRBV7-2 to TRBJ2-3, with TRBD1 matching 8 bases. Germline values: CDR1 SGHTA, CDR2 FQGNSA. The CDR3 sequence is 13 residues long. V lost 4 bases, J lost 10 bases, and 7 bases stayed unmatched. CDR3 sequence (DNA): TGTGCCAGCAGCTGGCAGGGGGCGGATGCGCAGTATTTT. Translated: CASSWQGADAQYF.

The chain employs TRBV7-2 and TRBJ2-1, with D uncertain. V was cut by 1 base and J by 2 bases, with 15 bases left in between. Germline V gene sequence: CDR1 SGHTA, CDR2 FQGNSA. The CDR3 has 17 residues. In DNA form, the CDR3 reads TGTGCCAGCAGCTTAGTGGGTAGTAGTCCTACCTACAATGAGCAGTTCTTC. It specifies CASSLVGSSPTYNEQFF.

This clonotype was counted many times. The V gene is TRBV6-6, the J gene TRBJ2-3, with D tentatively TRBD1 (6 bases). The CDR3 totals 15 residues. The germline V gene encodes CDR1 MNHNY and CDR2 SVGAGI (reference sequence). Trimming removed 5 bases from V and 0 bases from J, with 12 bases in between. In nucleotides, the CDR3 is TGTGCCAGCAGTATAACAGGGTCTAGCACAGATACGCAGTATTTT. It is translated as CASSITGSSTDTQYF.

This CDR3 reads CASSLRGAGKGEQYF. CDR3 DNA sequence: TGTGCCAGCAGCTTGCGGGGGGCTGGGAAAGGTGAGCAGTACTTC. The genes are TRBV5-6 and TRBJ2-7, with D maybe TRBD2 (7 bases). This CDR3 is 15 amino acids long. V lost 1 base and J lost 7, with 18 bases in between. Germline lookup yields CDR1 SGHDT and CDR2 YYEEEE. Full variable domain (rest looked up from reference TRBV5-6 and TRBJ2-7): DAGVTQSPTHLIKTRGQQVTLRCSPKSGHDTVSWYQQALGQGPQFIFQYYEEEERQRGNFPDRFSGHQFPNYSSELNVNALLLGDSALYLCASSLRGAGKGEQYFGPGTRLTVT.

J is TRBJ1-6 and V is TRBV2, with TRBD1 matching 9 bases. This CDR3 is built from 16 residues. The germline CDR1 and CDR2 sequences are SNHLY and FYNNEI. V shed 7 bases and J 6 bases; nucleotides not matched to a gene: 10. The CDR3 here is CASTARRTGANSPLHF. DNA for the CDR3: TGTGCCAGCACCGCAAGACGGACAGGGGCTAATTCACCCCTCCACTTT.

This clonotype was found a few times. V is TRBV30 and J is TRBJ1-5, with D perhaps matching TRBD1 (5 bases). Trimming stripped 2 bases from V and 4 bases from J, with 21 bases between. Germline CDR1 GTSNPN, CDR2 SVGIG (reference sequence). There are 17 residues in the CDR3. CDR3 loop: CAWSKSNEGTVNQPQHF. The CDR3, as DNA: TGTGCCTGGAGTAAATCCAACGAGGGGACGGTAAATCAGCCCCAGCATTTT.

This clonotype was found a few times. The genes are TRBV28 and TRBJ1-2; D gene ambiguous. This CDR3 has 13 residues. The germline V and J ends were trimmed by 7 bases and 3 bases, with 12 bases remaining between them. Germline CDR1 reads MDHEN; CDR2 reads SYDVKM. CDR3 nucleotide sequence: TGTGCCAGCACCCGTGCGGTGGACTATGGCTACACCTTC. Translating gives CASTRAVDYGYTF.